Detailed here is one T cell receptor (beta chain). Its target is unknown. The sample originates from a study of cytomegalovirus exposure and HLA in healthy donors. Study-wide points: Most observed TCR sequences were rare, whereas some public TCRs were detected in many donors. Based on reports, TCR beta sequences accurately predicted HLA-A and HLA-B alleles for most subjects. In an earlier analysis, most TCR beta V segments were productive about 87% or about 30% of the time. Per a later analysis, 18,000 or so TCR beta sequences showed association with HLA alleles at 0.05 false discovery rate.

Vbeta (60) and Jbeta (13) primers were used in the PCR. The repertoire was sequenced with immunoSEQ multiplex PCR; TCRdb's copy has only in-frame clones and lacks some. This sample yields 75,000 to 100,000 clones, of which roughly 78% are seen a single time; about 7.9% belongs to the top ten. The specimen sequenced was PBMCs. The clonotype comes from a man younger than 45 in good health and CMV-seronegative.

Here the CDR3 reads CASSPDRGYSEQYF. As DNA, the CDR3 is TGTGCCAGCTCACCGGACAGGGGTTACAGCGAGCAGTACTTC. The chain uses TRBV18 and TRBJ2-7; 9 bases map to TRBD1. The CDR3 loop spans 14 amino acids. Looked up from germline, CDR1 is KGHSH and CDR2 is LQKENI. The junction had 6 bases not matched to a gene; V was cut back by 3 bases and J by 6 bases.